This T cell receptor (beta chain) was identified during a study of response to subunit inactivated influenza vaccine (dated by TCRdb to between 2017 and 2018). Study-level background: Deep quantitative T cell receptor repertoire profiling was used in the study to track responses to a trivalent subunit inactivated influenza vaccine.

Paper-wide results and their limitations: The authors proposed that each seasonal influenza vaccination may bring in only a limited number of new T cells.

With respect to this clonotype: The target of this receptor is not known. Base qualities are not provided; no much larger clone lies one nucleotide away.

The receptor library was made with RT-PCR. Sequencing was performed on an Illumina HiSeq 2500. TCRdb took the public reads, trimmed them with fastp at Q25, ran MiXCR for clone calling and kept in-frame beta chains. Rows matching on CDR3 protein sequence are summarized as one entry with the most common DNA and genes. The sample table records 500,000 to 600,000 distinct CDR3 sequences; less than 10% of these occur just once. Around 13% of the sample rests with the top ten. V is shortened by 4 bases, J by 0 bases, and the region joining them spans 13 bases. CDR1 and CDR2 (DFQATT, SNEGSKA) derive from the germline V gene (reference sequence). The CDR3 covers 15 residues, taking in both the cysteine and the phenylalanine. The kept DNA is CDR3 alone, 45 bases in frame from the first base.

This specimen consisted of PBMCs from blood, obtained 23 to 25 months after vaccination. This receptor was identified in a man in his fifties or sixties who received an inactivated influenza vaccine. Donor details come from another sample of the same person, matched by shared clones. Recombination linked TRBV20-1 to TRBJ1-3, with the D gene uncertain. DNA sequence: TGCAGTGCTATTCCCGCTCACGGCTCTGGAAACACCATATATTTT. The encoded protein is CSAIPAHGSGNTIYF.